This section outlines one TCR beta chain sequence together with its context. The data were obtained in a study of blood T cell repertoires in COVID-19. The authors' processing: For nucleated cells, counts were estimated from reference gene primer amplification. Generated by immunoSEQ multiplex PCR, the TCRdb table keeps only in-frame clones and is missing some. V and J calls and clone size are those listed in that table; D and trimming were worked out from the DNA. The data hold about 99,000 clones, with about 90% observed a single time. The CDR3 extends over 13 amino acids. The trim removed 3 bases at V and 8 bases at J, leaving 3 bases unmatched.

This chain connects TRBV12-3 or TRBV12-4 to TRBJ2-1; 8 nucleotides match TRBD1. This receptor was identified in a woman in her fifties or sixties with acute or convalescent COVID-19. The specimen was peripheral blood. CDR3 in amino acids: CASSLARGHEQFF. As DNA, the CDR3 is TGTGCCAGCAGTTTGGCCAGGGGGCATGAGCAGTTCTTC.